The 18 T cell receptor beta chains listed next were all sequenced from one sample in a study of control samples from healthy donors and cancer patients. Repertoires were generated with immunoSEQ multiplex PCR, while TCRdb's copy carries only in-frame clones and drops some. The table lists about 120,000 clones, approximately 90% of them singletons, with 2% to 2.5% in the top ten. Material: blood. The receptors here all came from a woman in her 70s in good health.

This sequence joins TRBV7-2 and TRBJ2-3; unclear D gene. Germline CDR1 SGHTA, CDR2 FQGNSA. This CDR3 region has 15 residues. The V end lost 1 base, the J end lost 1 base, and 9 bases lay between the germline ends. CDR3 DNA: TGTGCCAGCAGCTTAGGACCAGCCCGCACAGATACGCAGTATTTT. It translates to CASSLGPARTDTQYF.

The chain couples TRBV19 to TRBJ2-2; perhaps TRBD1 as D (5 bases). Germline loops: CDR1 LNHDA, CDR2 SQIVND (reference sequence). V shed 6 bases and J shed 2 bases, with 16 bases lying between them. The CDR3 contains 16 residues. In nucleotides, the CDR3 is TGTGCCAGTAGGATCCCCCAGACAGTTAACACCGGGGAGCTGTTTTTT. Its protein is CASRIPQTVNTGELFF.

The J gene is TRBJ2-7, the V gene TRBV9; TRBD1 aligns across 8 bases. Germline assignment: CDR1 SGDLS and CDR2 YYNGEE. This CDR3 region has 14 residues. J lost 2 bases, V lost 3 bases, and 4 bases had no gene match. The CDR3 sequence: CASSGGDRPYEQYF. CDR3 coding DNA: TGTGCCAGCAGCGGGGGGGACAGGCCCTACGAGCAGTACTTC.

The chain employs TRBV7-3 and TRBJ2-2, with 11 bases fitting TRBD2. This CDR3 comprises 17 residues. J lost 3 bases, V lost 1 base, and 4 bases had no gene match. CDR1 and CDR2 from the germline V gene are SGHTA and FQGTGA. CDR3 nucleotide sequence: TGTGCCAGCAGCTTAAATCCTAGCGGGGGGTACACCGGGGAGCTGTTTTTT. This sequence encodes CASSLNPSGGYTGELFF.

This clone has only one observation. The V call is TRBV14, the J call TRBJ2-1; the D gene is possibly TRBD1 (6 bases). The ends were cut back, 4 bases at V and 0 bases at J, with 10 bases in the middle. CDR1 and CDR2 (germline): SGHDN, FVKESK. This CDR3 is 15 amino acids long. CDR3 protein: CASSPGQSSYNEQFF. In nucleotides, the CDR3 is TGTGCCAGCAGCCCCGGACAGAGCTCCTACAATGAGCAGTTCTTC. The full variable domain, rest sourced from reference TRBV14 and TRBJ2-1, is EAGVTQFPSHSVIEKGQTVTLRCDPISGHDNLYWYRRVMGKEIKFLLHFVKESKQDESGMPNNRFLAERTGGTYSTLKVQPAELEDSGVYFCASSPGQSSYNEQFFGPGTRLTVL.

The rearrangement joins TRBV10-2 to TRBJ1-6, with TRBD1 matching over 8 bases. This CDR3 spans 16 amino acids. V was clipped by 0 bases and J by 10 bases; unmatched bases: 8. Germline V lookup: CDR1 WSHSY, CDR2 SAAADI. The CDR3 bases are TGCGCCAGCAGTGAGTCGACAGGGGATCTTGGCTCACCCCTCCACTTT. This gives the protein CASSESTGDLGSPLHF.

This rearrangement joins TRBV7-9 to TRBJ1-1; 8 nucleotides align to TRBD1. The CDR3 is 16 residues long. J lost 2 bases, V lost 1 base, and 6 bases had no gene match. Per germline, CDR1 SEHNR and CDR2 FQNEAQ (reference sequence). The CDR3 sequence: CASSLGQGAFNTEAFF. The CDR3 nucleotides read TGTGCCAGCAGCTTAGGTCAGGGGGCGTTTAACACTGAAGCTTTCTTT.

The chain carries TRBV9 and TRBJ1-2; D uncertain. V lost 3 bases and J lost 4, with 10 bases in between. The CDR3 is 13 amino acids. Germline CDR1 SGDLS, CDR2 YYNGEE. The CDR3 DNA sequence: TGTGCCAGCAGCGCCCCGAATTTCTATGGCTACACCTTC. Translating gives CASSAPNFYGYTF.

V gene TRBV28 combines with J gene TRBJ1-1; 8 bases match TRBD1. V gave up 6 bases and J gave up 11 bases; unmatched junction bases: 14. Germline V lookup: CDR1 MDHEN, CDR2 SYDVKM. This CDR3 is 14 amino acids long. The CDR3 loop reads CASRPSPGQVAAFF. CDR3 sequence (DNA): TGTGCCAGCAGGCCTAGTCCGGGACAGGTCGCGGCTTTCTTT.

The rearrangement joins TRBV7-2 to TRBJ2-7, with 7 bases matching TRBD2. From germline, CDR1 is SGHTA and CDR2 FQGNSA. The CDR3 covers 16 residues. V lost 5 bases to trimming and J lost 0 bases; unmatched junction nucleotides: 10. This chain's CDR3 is CASSPAPSGGSYEQYF. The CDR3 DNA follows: TGTGCCAGCAGCCCGGCCCCTAGCGGTGGCTCCTACGAGCAGTACTTC.

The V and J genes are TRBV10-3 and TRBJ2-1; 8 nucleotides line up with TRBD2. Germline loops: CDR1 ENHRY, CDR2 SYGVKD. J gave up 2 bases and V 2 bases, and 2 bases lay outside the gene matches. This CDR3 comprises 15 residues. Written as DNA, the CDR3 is TGTGCCATCAGTGAGCGAGCGGGGGCCTACAATGAGCAGTTCTTC. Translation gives CAISERAGAYNEQFF.

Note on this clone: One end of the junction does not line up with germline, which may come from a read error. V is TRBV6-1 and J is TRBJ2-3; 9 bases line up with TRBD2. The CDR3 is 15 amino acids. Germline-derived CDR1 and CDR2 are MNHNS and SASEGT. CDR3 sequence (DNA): TGTGCCAGCAGTGAATCGGCGGTGGATGCGCGGGGGGGAATTTTT. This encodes CASSESAVDARGGIF.

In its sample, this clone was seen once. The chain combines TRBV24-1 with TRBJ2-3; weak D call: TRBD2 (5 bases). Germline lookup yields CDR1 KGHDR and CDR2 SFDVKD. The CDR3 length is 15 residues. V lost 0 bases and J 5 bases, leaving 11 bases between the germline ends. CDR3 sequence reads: CATSDLKQEVDTQYF. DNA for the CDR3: TGTGCCACCAGTGATTTGAAGCAGGAGGTAGATACGCAGTATTTT.

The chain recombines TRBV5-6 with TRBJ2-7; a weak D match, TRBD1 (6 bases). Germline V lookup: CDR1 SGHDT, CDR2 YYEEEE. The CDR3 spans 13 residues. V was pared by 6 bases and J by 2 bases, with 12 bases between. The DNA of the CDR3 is TGTGCCAGCACCCGACAGGCGCCCTACGAGCAGTACTTC. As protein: CASTRQAPYEQYF.

CDR3 protein: CASSFSGSGNTIYF. CDR3 DNA: TGTGCCAGCAGTTTTTCAGGGTCTGGAAACACCATATATTTT. The V gene is TRBV27, the J gene TRBJ1-3; possible D gene TRBD1, 5 bases. This CDR3 region has 14 residues. The V end was cut by 3 bases, the J end by 1 base, with 7 bases between. The germline V gene encodes CDR1 MNHEY and CDR2 SMNVEV (reference sequence).

In DNA form, the CDR3 reads TGCGCCAGCAGCTTGGGAGGGATAGAAACCGATCAGCCCCAGCATTTT. It yields the protein CASSLGGIETDQPQHF. The V and J genes are TRBV5-1 and TRBJ1-5; D is uncertain. The CDR3 consists of 16 residues. CDR1 and CDR2 from the germline V gene are SGHRS and YFSETQ. The V and J ends lost 0 bases and 5 bases respectively, with 15 bases between them.

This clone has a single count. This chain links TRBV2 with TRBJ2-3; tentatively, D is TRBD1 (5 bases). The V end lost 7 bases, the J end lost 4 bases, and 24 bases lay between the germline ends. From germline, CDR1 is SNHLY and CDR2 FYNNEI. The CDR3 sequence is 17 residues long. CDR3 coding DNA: TGTGCCAGCAATATGGGTCCCACAGGATTAGAGGCAGATACGCAGTATTTT. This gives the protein CASNMGPTGLEADTQYF.

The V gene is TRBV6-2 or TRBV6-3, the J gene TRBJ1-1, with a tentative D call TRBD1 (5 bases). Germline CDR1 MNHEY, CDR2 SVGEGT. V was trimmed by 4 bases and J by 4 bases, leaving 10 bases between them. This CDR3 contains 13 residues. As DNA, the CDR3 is TGTGCCAGCAGTTTCCTCAGGGCCACTGAAGCTTTCTTT. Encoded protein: CASSFLRATEAFF.